A selection of T cell receptor beta chains follows, all from one sample in a study of Graves' ophthalmopathy and Graves' hyperthyroidism. Each CDR3 protein is one row after TCRdb ran MiXCR on the multiplex PCR reads. Here the sample spans about 480,000 distinct CDR3 sequences, roughly 14% being singletons. Sequencing input: blood. The receptor set was obtained from a woman in her 30s with Graves' ophthalmopathy. Both conserved end residues are part of each CDR3. Fields, in order: J gene, D gene, V gene, CDR3 length, clone size, CDR3 DNA, CDR3 protein. The D gene is left open where the match is weak. The size entry is marked missing in some rows and otherwise reads once, few, many or a size class.

TRBJ1-2,-,TRBV20-1,14,many,TGCAGTGCTAGAGTTCAGGACATTAACTATGGCTACACCTTC,CSARVQDINYGYTF
TRBJ2-7,TRBD2,TRBV12-5,15,many,TGTGCTAGTGGTTTGACTAGCGGGGCCTCTTACGAGCAGTACTTC,CASGLTSGASYEQYF
TRBJ2-2,TRBD2,TRBV5-1,17,many,TGCGCCAGCAGCTTGGACTCTAGCGGGGCGAACACCGGGGAGCTGTTTTTT,CASSLDSSGANTGELFF
TRBJ2-7,TRBD2,TRBV11-1,16,many,TGTGCCAGCAGCTTCGTCGGCGGGAGAGGCAGCTACGAGCAGTACTTC,CASSFVGGRGSYEQYF
TRBJ2-5,-,TRBV28,15,few,TGTGCCAGCAGCCCCCCTGCCGGCCACGGGGAGACCCAGTACTTC,CASSPPAGHGETQYF
TRBJ2-7,-,TRBV15,13,many,TGTGCCACCGCTTACGGGGGAGGAAACGAGCAGTACTTC,CATAYGGGNEQYF
TRBJ2-5,TRBD2,TRBV7-9,15,few,TGTGCCAGCAGCCCGGGAGGGGCGTACCAAGAGACCAAGTACTTC,CASSPGGAYQETKYF
TRBJ2-7,TRBD2,TRBV6-2/TRBV6-3,18,-,TGTGCCAGCAGCCCCGGGACTAGCGGGGCCGTGAGCTCCTACGAGCAGTACTTC,CASSPGTSGAVSSYEQYF
TRBJ2-3,-,TRBV12-3/TRBV12-4,15,few,TGTGCCAGCAGTTTAGGGGGCAGACTCACAGATACGCAGTATTTT,CASSLGGRLTDTQYF
TRBJ1-6,-,TRBV6-5,15,many,TGTGCCAGCAGTTCTTCTAGCCCCTATAATTCACCCCTCCACTTT,CASSSSSPYNSPLHF
TRBJ1-2,-,TRBV12-3/TRBV12-4,12,many,TGTGCCAGCAGTTTACCCCCCGTTAGCTACACCTTC,CASSLPPVSYTF
TRBJ2-7,-,TRBV28,15,many,TGTGCCAGCAGTACGTTACAGGGTGTGTCCTACGAGCAGTACTTC,CASSTLQGVSYEQYF
TRBJ1-1,-,TRBV27,12,many,TGTGCCACCGACAGTGGGAACACTGAAGCTTTCTTT,CATDSGNTEAFF
TRBJ2-5,TRBD2,TRBV29-1,15,many,TGCAGCGTTGATGGCCTAGCGGGAGGAGGAGAGACCCAGTACTTC,CSVDGLAGGGETQYF
TRBJ1-6,TRBD1,TRBV3-1,17,many,TGTGCCAGCAGCCCGGGACAGGGGGGTATCTATAATTCACCCCTCCACTTT,CASSPGQGGIYNSPLHF
TRBJ1-5,-,TRBV4-1,15,-,TGCGCCAGCAGCCAAGATAGCGGGCTGCGTCAGCCCCAGCATTTT,CASSQDSGLRQPQHF
TRBJ1-3,TRBD1,TRBV6-1,15,many,TGTGCCAGCAGTCCCCTGGGACAGTCTGGAAACACCATATATTTT,CASSPLGQSGNTIYF
TRBJ2-7,-,TRBV10-3,12,-,TGTGCCATCAGTGAGTGGGGTTACGAGCAGTACTTC,CAISEWGYEQYF
TRBJ2-2,-,TRBV11-1,18,many,TGTGCCAGCAGGGTTAGGATGGAACAGGGAACGAACACCGGGGAGCTGTTTTTT,CASRVRMEQGTNTGELFF
TRBJ2-5,-,TRBV11-2,14,many,TGTGCCAGCAGCTCACCTTCAGATTGGGGGACCCAGTACTTC,CASSSPSDWGTQYF
TRBJ2-3,-,TRBV6-5,14,many,TGTGCCAGCAGCTTCTCGCTTCAGACAGATACGCAGTATTTT,CASSFSLQTDTQYF
TRBJ2-2,-,TRBV5-1,13,-,TGCGCCAGTAAAACTAGTGACACCGGGGAGCTGTTTTTT,CASKTSDTGELFF
TRBJ2-4,-,TRBV20-1,11,many,TGCAGCGTCGGCCAGTCAGACATTCAGTACTTC,CSVGQSDIQYF
TRBJ2-7,TRBD1,TRBV28,15,many,TGTGCCAGCAGTTCAAAGGGGGCACCACCCTACGAGCAGTACTTC,CASSSKGAPPYEQYF
TRBJ2-7,-,TRBV27,14,many,TGTGCCAGCAGTTCTCCCCCAGGCTCCTACGAGCAGTACTTC,CASSSPPGSYEQYF
TRBJ2-5,-,TRBV18,15,many,TGTGCCAGCTCACCACCCCGCCTAGACCAAGAGACCCAGTACTTC,CASSPPRLDQETQYF
TRBJ2-4,-,TRBV3-1,12,many,TGTGCCAGCAGCCAAGTTGCTCGCATTCAGTACTTC,CASSQVARIQYF
TRBJ1-2,TRBD1,TRBV9,16,few,TGTGCCAGCAGCGTCACCCCAGGGGGTGACGCCTATGGCTACACCTTC,CASSVTPGGDAYGYTF
TRBJ1-2,-,TRBV6-5,14,many,TGTGCCAGCATTAGGGAGGGAGTTCGCTATGGCTACACCTTC,CASIREGVRYGYTF
TRBJ1-2,-,TRBV5-1,16,-,TGCGCCAGCAGCTTTGAGGTCACCGTCCTCCGGGGTGGCTACACCTTC,CASSFEVTVLRGGYTF
TRBJ1-2,TRBD1,TRBV4-1,14,few,TGCGCCAGCAGCCAAGGACAGGGGGTATATGGCTACACCTTC,CASSQGQGVYGYTF
TRBJ1-2,-,TRBV20-1,15,many,TGCAGTGCTAGAACTCCGGGACGGGAAATCTATGGCTACACCTTC,CSARTPGREIYGYTF
TRBJ2-7,TRBD1,TRBV29-1,14,many,TGCAGCGTGAACAGGGGGCGAAATTTGGGCGAGCAGTACTTC,CSVNRGRNLGEQYF
TRBJ2-7,TRBD2,TRBV7-9,15,many,TGTGCCAGCAGCTTCGGGGTAGCGGGATTCGACGAGCAGTACTTC,CASSFGVAGFDEQYF
TRBJ2-2,TRBD2,TRBV10-1,14,-,TGCGCCAGCCCCGAGCGGGAGTACACCGGGGAGCTGTTTTTT,CASPEREYTGELFF